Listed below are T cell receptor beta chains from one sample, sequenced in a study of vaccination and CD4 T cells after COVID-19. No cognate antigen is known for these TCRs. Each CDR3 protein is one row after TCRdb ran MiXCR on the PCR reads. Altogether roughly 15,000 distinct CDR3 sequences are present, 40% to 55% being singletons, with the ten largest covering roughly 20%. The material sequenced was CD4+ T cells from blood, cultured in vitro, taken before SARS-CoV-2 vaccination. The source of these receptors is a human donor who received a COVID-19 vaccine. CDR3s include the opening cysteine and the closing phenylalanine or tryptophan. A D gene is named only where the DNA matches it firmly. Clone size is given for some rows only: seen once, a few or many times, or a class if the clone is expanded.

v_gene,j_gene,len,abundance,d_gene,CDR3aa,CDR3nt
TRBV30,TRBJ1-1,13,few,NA,CAWSVLRNTEAFF,TGTGCCTGGAGTGTACTAAGGAACACTGAAGCTTTCTTT
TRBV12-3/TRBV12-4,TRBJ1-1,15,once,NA,CASTGPEASNTEAFF,TGTGCCAGTACGGGTCCGGAAGCTTCGAACACTGAAGCTTTCTTT
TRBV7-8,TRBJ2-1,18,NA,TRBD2,CASSSDRTSGSSYNEQFF,TGTGCCAGCAGCTCCGACCGGACTAGCGGGAGCTCCTACAATGAGCAGTTCTTC
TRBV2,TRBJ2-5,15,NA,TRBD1,CASSQIRDRGETQYF,TGTGCCAGCAGTCAAATAAGGGACAGGGGGGAGACCCAGTACTTC
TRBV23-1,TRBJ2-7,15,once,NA,CASSQCLARSYEQYF,TGCGCCAGCAGTCAATGTTTGGCCAGAAGCTACGAGCAGTACTTC
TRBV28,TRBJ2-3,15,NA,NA,CASSLTGLGTDTQYF,TGTGCCAGCAGTCTCACAGGGCTCGGCACAGATACGCAGTATTTT
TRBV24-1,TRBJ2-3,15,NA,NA,CATSGGQKFTDTQYF,TGTGCCACCAGTGGTGGCCAGAAATTCACAGATACGCAGTATTTT
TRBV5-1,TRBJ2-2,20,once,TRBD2,CASSLFGGLAGGPGTGELFF,TGCGCCAGCAGCTTATTCGGAGGACTAGCGGGGGGGCCGGGCACCGGGGAGCTGTTTTTT
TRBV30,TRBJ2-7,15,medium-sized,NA,CAWSPGTPGRYEQYF,TGTGCCTGGAGTCCTGGGACGCCCGGACGCTACGAGCAGTACTTC
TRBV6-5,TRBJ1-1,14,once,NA,CASSYGEVNTEAFF,TGTGCCAGCAGTTACGGGGAGGTGAACACTGAAGCTTTCTTT
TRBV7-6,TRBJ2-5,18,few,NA,CASSLVRLLHGLQETQYF,TGTGCCAGCAGCTTAGTACGACTGTTACATGGGCTGCAAGAGACCCAGTACTTC
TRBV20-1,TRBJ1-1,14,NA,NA,CSAREGAGDTEAFF,TGCAGTGCTAGAGAGGGGGCCGGGGACACTGAAGCTTTCTTT
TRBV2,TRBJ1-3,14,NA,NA,CASKVGAGGNTIYF,TGTGCCAGCAAGGTGGGGGCCGGAGGAAACACCATATATTTT
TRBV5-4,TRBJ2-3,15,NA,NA,CASSPNIAPPDTQYF,TGTGCCAGCAGCCCGAACATCGCTCCCCCAGATACGCAGTATTTT
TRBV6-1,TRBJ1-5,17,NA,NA,CASSLSEEGYSNQPQHF,TGTGCCAGCAGCCTCTCAGAAGAAGGGTATAGCAATCAGCCCCAGCATTTT
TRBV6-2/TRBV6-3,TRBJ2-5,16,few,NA,CASSYSWKGLEETQYF,TGTGCCAGCAGTTACAGTTGGAAGGGGCTTGAAGAGACCCAGTACTTC
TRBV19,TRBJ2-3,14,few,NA,CASSIPRGADTQYF,TGTGCCAGTAGTATCCCTAGGGGGGCAGATACGCAGTATTTT
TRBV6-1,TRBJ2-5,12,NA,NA,CASSRRRETQYF,TGTGCCAGCAGCCGACGACGGGAGACCCAGTACTTC
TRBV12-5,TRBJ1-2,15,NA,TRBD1,CASATGTGGYYGYTF,TGTGCTAGTGCGACCGGGACAGGCGGATACTATGGCTACACCTTC
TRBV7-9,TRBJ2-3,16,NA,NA,CASSLTAGLITDTQYF,TGTGCCAGCAGCTTAACGGCGGGACTGATCACAGATACGCAGTATTTT
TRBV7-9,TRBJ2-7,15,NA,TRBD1,CASRPRQGAINEQYF,TGTGCCAGCAGGCCGCGACAGGGGGCAATCAACGAGCAGTACTTC
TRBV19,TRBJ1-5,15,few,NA,CASSLGGPEQGPQHF,TGTGCCAGTAGTTTAGGGGGACCAGAGCAAGGGCCCCAGCATTTT
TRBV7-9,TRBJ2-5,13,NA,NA,CASRTEVQETQYF,TGTGCCAGCAGGACGGAAGTCCAAGAGACCCAGTACTTC
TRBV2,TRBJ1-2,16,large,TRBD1,CASSVRRDRENYGYTF,TGTGCCAGCAGTGTCCGCAGGGACAGGGAGAACTATGGCTACACCTTC
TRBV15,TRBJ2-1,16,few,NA,CATSRDGAGYYNEQFF,TGTGCCACCAGCAGAGATGGGGCGGGGTACTACAATGAGCAGTTCTTC
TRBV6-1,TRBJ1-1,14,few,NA,CASNRGDAATEAFF,TGTGCCAGTAATCGGGGGGACGCTGCCACTGAAGCTTTCTTT
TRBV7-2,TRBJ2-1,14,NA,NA,CASSPGDLYNEQFF,TGTGCCAGCAGCCCGGGAGATCTCTACAATGAGCAGTTCTTC
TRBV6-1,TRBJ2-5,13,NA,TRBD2,CASLLAGTETQYF,TGTGCCAGCCTACTAGCGGGGACGGAGACCCAGTACTTC
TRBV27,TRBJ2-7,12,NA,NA,CASREGTYEQYF,TGTGCCAGCAGAGAAGGGACCTACGAGCAGTACTTC
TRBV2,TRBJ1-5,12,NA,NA,CASSGGNQPQHF,TGTGCCAGCAGTGGGGGGAATCAGCCCCAGCATTTT
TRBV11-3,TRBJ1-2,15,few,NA,CASSLDPGGRNGYTF,TGTGCCAGCAGCTTAGATCCGGGGGGCCGAAATGGCTACACCTTC
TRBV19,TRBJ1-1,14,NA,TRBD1,CASSVGTGGTEAFF,TGTGCCAGTAGTGTAGGGACAGGGGGCACTGAAGCTTTCTTT